This TCR beta chain originates from a study of shared clonotypes between healthy human individuals. Overall study: The donor group consisted of two women and three men, aged 18 to 49.

The authors split each subset's genomic DNA evenly across several immunoSEQ plates. Profiled with immunoSEQ multiplex PCR; TCRdb holds only in-frame clones, not every one. The repertoire holds 1.5 million to 2.5 million clones, approximately 94% seen once, with around 1% in the top ten. CD8 cells regarded as naive lacked CD45RO, were positively chosen for CCR7, and omitted terminally differentiated effector memory CD45RA+ cells. To note about this clone: This specimen includes other DNA sequences encoding the same CDR3.

The clonotype was recovered from a man aged 18 to 35 in good health. Sequencing was performed on naive CD8+ T cells sorted from blood.

For the CDR3, the DNA is TGTGCCAGCAGCGTAGGGGACAGGGGCCACGAGCAGTACTTC. This codes for CASSVGDRGHEQYF. The chain employs TRBV9 and TRBJ2-7; 10 bases fit TRBD1. The ends lost 0 bases at V and 5 bases at J; junction bases unmatched: 2. The CDR3 consists of 14 residues. CDR1 and CDR2 from the germline V gene are SGDLS and YYNGEE.